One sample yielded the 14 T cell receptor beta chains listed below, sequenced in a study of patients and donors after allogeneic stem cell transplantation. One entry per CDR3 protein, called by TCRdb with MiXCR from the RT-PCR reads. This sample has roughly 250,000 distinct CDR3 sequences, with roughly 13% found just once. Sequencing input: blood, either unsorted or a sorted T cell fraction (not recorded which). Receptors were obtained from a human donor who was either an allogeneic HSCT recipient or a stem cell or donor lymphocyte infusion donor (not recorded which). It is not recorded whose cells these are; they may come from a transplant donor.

The CDR3 DNA follows: TGTGCCAGCTTCGGAGAGGGCCTGAACTATGGCTACACCTTC. The encoded protein is CASFGEGLNYGYTF. The chain employs TRBV28 and TRBJ1-2; no clear D. The ends were cut back, 8 bases at V and 2 bases at J, with 15 bases in the middle. Per germline, CDR1 MDHEN and CDR2 SYDVKM. This CDR3 comprises 14 residues.

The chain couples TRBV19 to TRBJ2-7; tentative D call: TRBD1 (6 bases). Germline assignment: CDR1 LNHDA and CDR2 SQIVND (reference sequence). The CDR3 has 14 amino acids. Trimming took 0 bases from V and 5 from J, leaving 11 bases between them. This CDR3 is CASSIDSQGNEQYF. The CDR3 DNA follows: TGTGCCAGTAGTATAGATTCACAGGGTAACGAGCAGTACTTC.

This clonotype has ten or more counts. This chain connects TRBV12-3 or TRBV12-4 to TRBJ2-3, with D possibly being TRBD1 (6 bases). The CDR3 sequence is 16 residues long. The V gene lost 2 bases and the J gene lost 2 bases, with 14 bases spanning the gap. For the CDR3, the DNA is TGTGCCAGCAGTTTAACAGGGATGGGTCTCACAGATACGCAGTATTTT. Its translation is CASSLTGMGLTDTQYF.

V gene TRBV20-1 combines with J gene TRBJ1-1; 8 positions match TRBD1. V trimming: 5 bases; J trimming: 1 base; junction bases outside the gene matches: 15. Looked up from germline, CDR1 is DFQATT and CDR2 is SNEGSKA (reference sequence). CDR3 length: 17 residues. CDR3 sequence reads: CSAQSDRGRFSNTEAFF. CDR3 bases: TGCAGTGCTCAAAGCGACAGGGGCAGGTTTTCGAACACTGAAGCTTTCTTT.

CDR3 coding DNA: TGTGCCAGCAGTCTAAAGAACCGCCGGGACCTCGCCTACGAGCAGTACTTC. Encoded protein: CASSLKNRRDLAYEQYF. The chain has TRBV27 and TRBJ2-7; TRBD1 or TRBD2 may be the D gene (5 bases each). The CDR3 sequence is 17 residues long. Germline-derived CDR1 and CDR2 are MNHEY and SMNVEV (reference sequence). The V end was cut by 5 bases, the J end by 2 bases, with 22 bases between.

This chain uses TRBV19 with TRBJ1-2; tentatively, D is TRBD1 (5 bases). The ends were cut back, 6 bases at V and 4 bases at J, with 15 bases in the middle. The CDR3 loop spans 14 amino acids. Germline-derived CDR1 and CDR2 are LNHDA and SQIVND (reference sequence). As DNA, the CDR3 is TGTGCCAGTAGCGCCGACGGGGGGATCTATGGCTACACCTTC. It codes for CASSADGGIYGYTF.

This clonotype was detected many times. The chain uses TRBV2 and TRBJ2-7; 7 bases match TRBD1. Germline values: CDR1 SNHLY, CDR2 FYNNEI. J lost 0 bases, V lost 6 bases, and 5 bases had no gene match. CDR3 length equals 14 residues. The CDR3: CASSLGDSSYEQYF. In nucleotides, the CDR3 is TGTGCCAGCAGCCTGGGGGACAGCTCCTACGAGCAGTACTTC. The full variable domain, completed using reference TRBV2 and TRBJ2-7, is EPEVTQTPSHQVTQMGQEVILRCVPISNHLYFYWYRQILGQKVEFLVSFYNNEISEKSEIFDDQFSVERPDGSNFTLKIRSTKLEDSAMYFCASSLGDSSYEQYFGPGTRLTVT.

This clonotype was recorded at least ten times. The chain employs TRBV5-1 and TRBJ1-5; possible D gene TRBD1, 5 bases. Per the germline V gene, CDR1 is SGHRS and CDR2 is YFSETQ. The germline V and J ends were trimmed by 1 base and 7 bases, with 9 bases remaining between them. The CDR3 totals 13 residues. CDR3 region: CASSLLRGQPQHF. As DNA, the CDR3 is TGCGCCAGCAGCTTGCTTCGGGGGCAGCCCCAGCATTTT.

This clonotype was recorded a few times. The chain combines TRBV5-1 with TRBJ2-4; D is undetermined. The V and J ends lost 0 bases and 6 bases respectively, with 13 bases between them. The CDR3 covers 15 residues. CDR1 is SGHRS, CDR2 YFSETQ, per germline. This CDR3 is CASSLGTAGVNIQYF. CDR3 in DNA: TGCGCCAGCAGCTTGGGGACGGCAGGAGTAAACATTCAGTACTTC.

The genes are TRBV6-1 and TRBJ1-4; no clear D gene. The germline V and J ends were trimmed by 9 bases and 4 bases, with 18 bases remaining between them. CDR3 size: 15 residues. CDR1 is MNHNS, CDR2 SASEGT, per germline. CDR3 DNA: TGTGCCAGTGCCTTTGGGGTCCGGGGTAATGAAAAACTGTTTTTT. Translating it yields CASAFGVRGNEKLFF.

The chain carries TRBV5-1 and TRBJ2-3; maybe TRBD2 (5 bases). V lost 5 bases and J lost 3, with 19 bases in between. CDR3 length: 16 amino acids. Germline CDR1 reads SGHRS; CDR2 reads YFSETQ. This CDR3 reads CASRSMAGSGTDTQYF. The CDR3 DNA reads TGCGCCAGCAGGAGTATGGCCGGAAGCGGAACAGATACGCAGTATTTT. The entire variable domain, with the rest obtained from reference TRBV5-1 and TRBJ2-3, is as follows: KAGVTQTPRYLIKTRGQQVTLSCSPISGHRSVSWYQQTPGQGLQFLFEYFSETQRNKGNFPGRFSGRQFSNSRSEMNVSTLELGDSALYLCASRSMAGSGTDTQYFGPGTRLTVL.

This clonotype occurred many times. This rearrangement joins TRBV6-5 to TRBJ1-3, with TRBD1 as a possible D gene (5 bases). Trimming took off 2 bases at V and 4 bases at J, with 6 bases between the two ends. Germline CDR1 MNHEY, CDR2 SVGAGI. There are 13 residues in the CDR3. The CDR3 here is CASSYQGGNTIYF. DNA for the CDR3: TGTGCCAGCAGTTACCAGGGAGGAAACACCATATATTTT.

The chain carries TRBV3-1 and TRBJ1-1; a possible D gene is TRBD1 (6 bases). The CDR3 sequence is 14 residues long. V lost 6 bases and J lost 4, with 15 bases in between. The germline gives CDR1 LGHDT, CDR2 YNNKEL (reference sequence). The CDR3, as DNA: TGTGCCAGCAGTCTAGGGGGGGGCCGCACTGAAGCTTTCTTT. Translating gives CASSLGGGRTEAFF.

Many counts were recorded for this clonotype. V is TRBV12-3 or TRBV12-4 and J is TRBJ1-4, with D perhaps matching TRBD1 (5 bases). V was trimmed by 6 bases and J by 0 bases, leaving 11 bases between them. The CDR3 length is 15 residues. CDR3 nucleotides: TGTGCCAGCAGCCGCACAGGTGCAACTAATGAAAAACTGTTTTTT. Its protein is CASSRTGATNEKLFF.